This T cell receptor beta chain was captured in a study of vaccination effects on CD4 cells after COVID-19. Overall study: Cultures of 2 million or so PBMC per well contained about 11 IU/ml IL-2 plus 10 ug/ml peptides. Findings and caveats of the study: At late timepoints after vaccination, vaccine- and infection-induced clones shrank markedly. Early post-infection timepoints were absent, and convalescent patients were few.

CD4+ T cells were isolated after around ten days of culture. No vaccinee had earlier SARS-CoV-2 infection, and nucleocapsid antibodies were negative. Profiling relied on immunoSEQ multiplex PCR, and the TCRdb table lists in-frame clones only, not all of them. The sample lists 65,000 to 80,000 clones; about 74% were seen once. With 2 bases removed from V and 0 bases from J, the gap between germline ends came to 17 bases. The CDR3 loop spans 19 amino acids. Germline V gives CDR1 LNHDA, CDR2 SQIVND (reference sequence). On this clone: Its specificity is unknown.

The chain carries TRBV19 and TRBJ2-6; D may correspond to TRBD1 or TRBD2 (5 bases each). The specimen was CD4+ T cells from PBMCs cultured without peptide, collected before COVID-19 vaccination. The TCR was taken from a human donor who received a COVID-19 vaccine. The CDR3 loop is CASSIRATRGLSGANVLTF. The CDR3 DNA follows: TGTGCCAGTAGTATACGGGCTACTAGGGGCCTCTCTGGGGCCAACGTCCTGACTTTC.